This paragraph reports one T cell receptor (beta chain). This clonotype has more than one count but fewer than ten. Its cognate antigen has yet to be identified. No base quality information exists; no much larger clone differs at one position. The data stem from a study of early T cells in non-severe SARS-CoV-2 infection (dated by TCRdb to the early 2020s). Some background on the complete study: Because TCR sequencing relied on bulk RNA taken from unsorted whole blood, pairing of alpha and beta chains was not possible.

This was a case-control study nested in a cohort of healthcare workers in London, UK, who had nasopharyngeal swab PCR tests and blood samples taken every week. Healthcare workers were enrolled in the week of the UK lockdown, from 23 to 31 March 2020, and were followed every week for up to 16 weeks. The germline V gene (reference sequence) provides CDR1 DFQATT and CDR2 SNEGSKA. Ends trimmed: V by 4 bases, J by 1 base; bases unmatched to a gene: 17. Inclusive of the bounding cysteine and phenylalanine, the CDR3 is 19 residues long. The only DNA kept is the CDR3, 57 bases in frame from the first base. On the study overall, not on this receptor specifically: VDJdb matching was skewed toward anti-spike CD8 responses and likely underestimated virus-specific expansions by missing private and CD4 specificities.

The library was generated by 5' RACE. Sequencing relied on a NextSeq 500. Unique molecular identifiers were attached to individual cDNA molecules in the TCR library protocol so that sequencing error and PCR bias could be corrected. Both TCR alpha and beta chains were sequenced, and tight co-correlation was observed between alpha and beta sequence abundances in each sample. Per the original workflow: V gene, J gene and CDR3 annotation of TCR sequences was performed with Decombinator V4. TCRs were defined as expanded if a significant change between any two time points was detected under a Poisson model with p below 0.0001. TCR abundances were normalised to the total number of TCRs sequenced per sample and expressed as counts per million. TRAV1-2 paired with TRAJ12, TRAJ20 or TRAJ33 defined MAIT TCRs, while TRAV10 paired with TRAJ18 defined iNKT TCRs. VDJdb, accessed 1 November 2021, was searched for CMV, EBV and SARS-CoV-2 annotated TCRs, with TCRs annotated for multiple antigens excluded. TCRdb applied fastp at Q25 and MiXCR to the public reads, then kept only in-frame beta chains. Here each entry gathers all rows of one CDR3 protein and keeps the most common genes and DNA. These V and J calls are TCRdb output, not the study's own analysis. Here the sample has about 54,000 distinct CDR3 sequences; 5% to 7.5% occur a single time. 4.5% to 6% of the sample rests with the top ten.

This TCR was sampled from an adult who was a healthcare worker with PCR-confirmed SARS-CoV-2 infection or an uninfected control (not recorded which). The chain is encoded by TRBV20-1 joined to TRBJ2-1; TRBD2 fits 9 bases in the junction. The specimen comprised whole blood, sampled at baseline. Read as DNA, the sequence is TGCAGTGCTAATTCTGCGGGGCTAGCGGGGCCTTTTTCCTACAATGAGCAGTTCTTC. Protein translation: CSANSAGLAGPFSYNEQFF.